Described below is a single T cell receptor (beta chain) sequence and its context. Distinct nucleotide sequences in the sample also encode this CDR3. Original processing notes: It was from reference gene primer amplification that nucleated cell counts were estimated. Assay: immunoSEQ multiplex PCR; the TCRdb copy retains only in-frame clones and omits some. That table is the source of V, J and clone size, and D and trimming were worked out from the DNA. The sample shows 90,000 to 110,000 clones, approximately 80% of them seen only once. Trimming took off 4 bases at V and 1 base at J, with 7 bases between the two ends. Looked up from germline, CDR1 is SGHTA and CDR2 is FQGTGA. This CDR3 contains 13 residues. This entry comes from a study of blood T cell repertoires in COVID-19.

The chain carries TRBV7-3 and TRBJ1-1; a possible D gene is TRBD1 (5 bases). Sequencing was done on a sample of peripheral blood. The TCR originated in a woman between 45 and 65 years old with acute or convalescent COVID-19. The chain's CDR3 is CASSSDRNTEAFF. The CDR3 nucleotides are TGTGCCAGCAGCTCTGACAGGAACACTGAAGCTTTCTTT.